Sequencing of this T cell receptor beta chain was carried out in a study of monozygotic twins with inflammatory bowel disease (dated by TCRdb to about 2019). Notes on the research overall: The full study comprised around 30 monozygotic twin pairs: nine German pairs (four IBD-concordant, five IBD-discordant) and 19 IBD-discordant Danish pairs. The search for disease-associated traits relied mainly on comparing, within discordant pairs, IBD patients with their genetically identical healthy co-twins. Each individual had, on average, about 151 000 unique TCRalpha sequences and 181 000 unique TCRbeta sequences available for analysis. Overall study results and their limits: The results gave no support for a single strong signal or clonotype linked to IBD. IBD patients had lower TCRbeta repertoire diversity, measured by the inverse Simpson index, than their healthy co-twins. Because patients received different immunosuppressive treatments, the repertoires may have picked up extra background noise and variability between individuals. Distinction between different T cell subtypes could not be achieved in the analysis. Compared with healthy twins, IBD patients had fewer clonotypes in common with other individuals, a difference most pronounced in patients showing signs of disease activity. Repertoire similarity did not differ between concordant and discordant twins, which could be due to limited statistical power.

An approximately 2.3 ml peripheral blood sample was drawn into PAXgene tubes per donor and stored at -80°C. Without T cell sorting, total RNA was isolated from whole blood using the PAXgene blood miRNA kit on an automated QIAcube. Peripheral blood from monozygotic twin pairs, either concordant or discordant for inflammatory bowel disease, underwent deep TCRalpha and TCRbeta repertoire profiling that used unique molecular barcoding. Smoking habits were recorded for all twin pairs, with individuals classified as current, former or never smokers. CDR1 and CDR2 (SGHTA, FQGNSA) derive from the germline V gene. Spanning cysteine to phenylalanine, the CDR3 consists of 14 amino acids. No DNA was logged. Comment on this clonotype: The target of this receptor is not known.

Library prep was done by 5' RACE. Preparation of each TCR library used around 3.5 ug of total RNA. For each sample, cDNA synthesis was carried out in eight separate reactions using SMARTScribe reverse transcriptase. During cDNA synthesis, template switching was used to introduce unique molecular identifiers that contained a 6-nucleotide sample barcode. TCRalpha and TCRbeta cDNA was amplified in two nested PCRs of about 17 and 10 cycles, and bead purification was carried out after each PCR. Before amplification, cDNA was treated with uracil DNA-glycosylase and purified using the QIAquick PCR purification kit. The second PCR was the step at which Illumina TruSeq-compatible adapters and sample-specific barcodes were added. Library quality and concentration were assessed using TapeStation and Qubit, and roughly 5.5 ng of each library was pooled. Sequencing of pooled libraries was carried out on an Illumina HiSeq2500 single-index Rapid Run using 2 x 100 bp reads and custom sequencing primers. The original pipeline was this. MiGEC version 1.2.6 was used for UMI-based consensus assembly, which corrected PCR and sequencing errors. MiXCR version 2.1.1 was used for V(D)J alignment, clonotype assembly and CDR3 extraction. To normalise gene usage, clonotype sharing and MAIT/NKT TCR abundance, the analysis used the top 1000, 10 000 and 20 000 clonotypes per sample. After downsampling to 27 000 UMIs, diversity was calculated as the inverse Simpson index using the vegan R package. Paired Mann-Whitney U tests on discordant twin pairs were used, with Benjamini-Hochberg multiple-testing correction. Reads reprocessed by TCRdb are summarized as one entry per CDR3 protein sequence, and DNA is absent. The V and J calls here are based on TCRdb, not the publication. The table for this sample records roughly 160,000 distinct CDR3 sequences. About 2.4% of the sample comes from the top ten.

The clonotype comes from a human donor with ulcerative colitis or Crohn's disease, or a healthy co-twin of an affected twin (not recorded which). The chain was built from TRBV7-2 and TRBJ1-6; lacking DNA, the TRBD1 call made by TCRdb goes unchecked. Input material: blood. CDR3 sequence: CASSPRGANSPLHF.